The 21 T cell receptor beta chains given below trace back to one sample, sequenced in a study of blood T cell repertoires in COVID-19. The repertoire was sequenced with immunoSEQ multiplex PCR; TCRdb's copy has only in-frame clones and lacks some. The data show roughly 120,000 clones, with approximately 87% seen just once and approximately 8.7% held by the top ten. Specimen: peripheral blood. These receptors were obtained from a man in his sixties or seventies who had recovered from COVID-19.

This clone was detected only once. The chain employs TRBV6-4 and TRBJ2-1; 8 bases map to TRBD2. Germline V gives CDR1 MRHNA, CDR2 SNTAGT. The CDR3 has 15 residues. J lost 7 bases, V lost 10 bases, and 15 bases had no gene match. The CDR3 nucleotides are TGTGCCAACCCAATACGCGGGAGGCCGGGGAATGAGCAGTTCTTC. The encoded protein is CANPIRGRPGNEQFF.

This clone appeared a single time. J is TRBJ1-3 and V is TRBV28; no reliable D call. The CDR3 consists of 14 residues. The germline V gene encodes CDR1 MDHEN and CDR2 SYDVKM. V lost 5 bases and J lost 3, with 11 bases in between. CDR3 DNA sequence: TGTGCCAGCAGTCCCAATCTCTATGGAAACACCATATATTTT. It encodes CASSPNLYGNTIYF.

The rearrangement uses TRBV19 and TRBJ1-1, with D possibly TRBD1 on 5 matching bases. The CDR3 spans 15 residues. V was cut by 8 bases and J by 3 bases, with 19 bases left in between. Looked up from germline, CDR1 is LNHDA and CDR2 is SQIVND (reference sequence). The chain's CDR3 is CASRKGWATDTEAFF. The CDR3 DNA is TGTGCCAGTCGGAAGGGGTGGGCCACGGACACTGAAGCTTTCTTT.

This clone was found a few times. V usage is TRBV5-6 and J usage is TRBJ2-7, with D perhaps TRBD2 (6 bases). The CDR3 totals 13 residues. Germline V gene lookup returns CDR1 SGHDT and CDR2 YYEEEE. Trimming removed 1 base from V and 5 bases from J, with 10 bases in between. CDR3 protein: CASSLTAGHEQYF. CDR3 bases: TGTGCCAGCAGCTTGACGGCGGGACACGAGCAGTACTTC.

This clone was observed once. This chain joins TRBV7-3 and TRBJ2-2; 7 bases match TRBD1. The V gene end was trimmed by 5 bases and the J gene end by 5 bases; junction bases not matched to a gene: 8. The CDR3 is 15 residues long. Germline CDR1 and CDR2: SGHTA and FQGTGA. The DNA of the CDR3 is TGTGCCAGCAGCCCGGACAGGTTCGGTACCGGGGAGCTGTTTTTT. The encoded protein is CASSPDRFGTGELFF. The full variable domain, its missing parts supplied by reference TRBV7-3 and TRBJ2-2, is GAGVSQTPSNKVTEKGKYVELRCDPISGHTALYWYRQSLGQGPEFLIYFQGTGAADDSGLPNDRFFAVRPEGSVSTLKIQRTERGDSAVYLCASSPDRFGTGELFFGEGSRLTVL.

J is TRBJ2-2 and V is TRBV6-5; TRBD1 agrees at 8 bases. The trim removed 1 base at V and 5 bases at J, leaving 6 bases unmatched. CDR3 length: 16 residues. Germline CDR1 is MNHEY and CDR2 is SVGAGI. CDR3 coding DNA: TGTGCCAGCAGTTACTTAGGCAGGGGGCCAACCGGGGAGCTGTTTTTT. It translates to CASSYLGRGPTGELFF.

The chain links TRBV28 to TRBJ1-6; 7 nucleotides match TRBD1. The CDR3 is made up of 15 amino acids. V lost 6 bases to trimming and J lost 5 bases; unmatched junction nucleotides: 7. Germline values: CDR1 MDHEN, CDR2 SYDVKM. The CDR3 reads CASRPGQGDNSPLHF. CDR3 DNA sequence: TGTGCCAGCAGGCCAGGGCAGGGGGATAATTCACCCCTCCACTTT. The full variable domain, in which reference TRBV28 and TRBJ1-6 provide the parts outside the CDR3, is DVKVTQSSRYLVKRTGEKVFLECVQDMDHENMFWYRQDPGLGLRLIYFSYDVKMKEKGDIPEGYSVSREKKERFSLILESASTNQTSMYLCASRPGQGDNSPLHFGNGTRLTVT.

This clone was found once. DNA for the CDR3: TGTGCCAGTAAGGCCCAGCGGGGGCTGTACGAGCAGTACTTC. It yields the protein CASKAQRGLYEQYF. The chain has TRBV19 and TRBJ2-7; 8 bases align to TRBD2. The CDR3 covers 14 residues. Trimming at V came to 7 bases and at J to 4 bases, leaving 9 bases not matched to a gene. The germline gives CDR1 LNHDA, CDR2 SQIVND (reference sequence). Filled out from reference TRBV19 and TRBJ2-7, the complete variable domain reads DGGITQSPKYLFRKEGQNVTLSCEQNLNHDAMYWYRQDPGQGLRLIYYSQIVNDFQKGDIAEGYSVSREKKESFPLTVTSAQKNPTAFYLCASKAQRGLYEQYFGPGTRLTVT.

The chain combines TRBV13 with TRBJ2-7; TRBD1 is a possible D gene (6 bases). Germline V lookup: CDR1 PRHDT, CDR2 FYEKMQ (reference sequence). Trimming left V 0 bases short and J 4 bases short, with 10 bases between. The CDR3 runs to 14 residues. The CDR3 nucleotides read TGTGCCAGCAGCTTAGGCCCTAGGGGGTACGAGCAGTACTTC. Translation gives CASSLGPRGYEQYF. Complete variable domain (other parts from reference TRBV13 and TRBJ2-7): AAGVIQSPRHLIKEKRETATLKCYPIPRHDTVYWYQQGPGQDPQFLISFYEKMQSDKGSIPDRFSAQQFSDYHSELNMSSLELGDSALYFCASSLGPRGYEQYFGPGTRLTVT.

This chain links TRBV29-1 with TRBJ2-5; D may be TRBD1 (5 bases). The CDR3 is 12 residues long. V lost 7 bases and J lost 4, with 13 bases in between. Germline V gene data show CDR1 as SQVTM and CDR2 as ANQGSEA. The CDR3 nucleotides are TGCAGCGGCGCTCAGGGAATAGAGACCCAGTACTTC. Translated, it gives CSGAQGIETQYF.

The chain uses TRBV12-3 or TRBV12-4 and TRBJ2-5; the D gene is possibly TRBD2 (6 bases). The CDR3 loop spans 12 amino acids. Trimming removed 1 base from V and 10 bases from J, with 10 bases in between. In nucleotides, the CDR3 is TGTGCCAGCAGTTTAGGGAGGGTAGACCAGTACTTC. Protein product: CASSLGRVDQYF.

The chain links TRBV29-1 to TRBJ2-2; a possible D gene is TRBD1 (5 bases). The V and J ends lost 7 bases and 6 bases respectively, with 24 bases between them. The CDR3 is 16 amino acids. CDR1 and CDR2 (germline): SQVTM, ANQGSEA. The CDR3 bases are TGCAGCGCTGGGGTCGGGCAGGGAAATTGGGCCGGGGAGCTGTTTTTT. Protein product: CSAGVGQGNWAGELFF.

This clone showed up just once. The CDR3 DNA reads as TGTGCCAGCAGCCCGAGGGGCGGCGGGATGGGCTACGAGCAGTACTTC. Amino acid sequence: CASSPRGGGMGYEQYF. J is TRBJ2-7 and V is TRBV7-3; possible D gene TRBD2, 6 bases. Trimming shortened V by 5 bases and J by 3 bases, and 20 bases separated the two germline ends. Per germline, CDR1 SGHTA and CDR2 FQGTGA. CDR3 size: 16 residues.

The rearrangement uses TRBV28 and TRBJ1-5, with TRBD1 matching 8 bases. This CDR3 spans 17 amino acids. V lost 7 bases to trimming and J lost 3 bases; unmatched junction nucleotides: 14. Germline assignment: CDR1 MDHEN and CDR2 SYDVKM. The CDR3 DNA reads as TGTGCCAGCACTCACGTTTCACAGGGGGTAATCAATCAGCCCCAGCATTTT. Translated: CASTHVSQGVINQPQHF.

The chain is built from TRBV10-3 and TRBJ1-5; 12 positions agree with TRBD1. The V and J ends lost 4 bases and 2 bases, in that order; junction bases with no gene match: 6. The germline V gene encodes CDR1 ENHRY and CDR2 SYGVKD. The CDR3 is made up of 17 amino acids. The CDR3 DNA reads as TGTGCCATCAGTGCCGGGACAGGGGGCTTGGGCAATCAGCCCCAGCATTTT. Translated: CAISAGTGGLGNQPQHF.

The chain couples TRBV3-1 (or the pseudogene TRBV3-2) to TRBJ2-5, with TRBD2 matching over 14 bases. Germline V CDR1 and CDR2: LGHDT, YNNKEL (reference sequence). The CDR3 totals 14 residues. The trim removed 4 bases at V and 5 bases at J, leaving 0 bases unmatched. The CDR3 DNA is TGTGCCAGCAGCCGGACTAGCGGGGGGGAGACCCAGTACTTC. Protein: CASSRTSGGETQYF.

This rearrangement joins TRBV7-9 to TRBJ2-5; D gene unclear. V lost 5 bases and J lost 5, with 9 bases in between. This CDR3 contains 12 residues. Germline V CDR1 and CDR2: SEHNR, FQNEAQ (reference sequence). CDR3 sequence: CASSAHLETQYF. CDR3 DNA sequence: TGTGCCAGCAGCGCCCACTTGGAGACCCAGTACTTC.

The gene calls are TRBV28 and TRBJ1-1; 7 positions match TRBD1. V gave up 7 bases and J gave up 1 base; unmatched junction bases: 12. From germline, CDR1 is MDHEN and CDR2 SYDVKM. CDR3 size: 16 residues. The CDR3 region is CASNQEGAPQNTEAFF. The CDR3 DNA reads TGTGCCAGCAACCAAGAGGGGGCCCCCCAGAACACTGAAGCTTTCTTT.

The chain combines TRBV19 with TRBJ1-1, with D unresolved. Trimming cost V 1 base and J 6 bases, with 15 bases left between them. Per germline, CDR1 LNHDA and CDR2 SQIVND (reference sequence). The CDR3 runs to 15 residues. The CDR3 DNA is TGTGCCAGTAGTATAGTAACCGAAGGGCGGGCTGAAGCTTTCTTT. Protein product: CASSIVTEGRAEAFF.

The chain has TRBV12-3 or TRBV12-4 and TRBJ2-7, with TRBD1 matching 7 bases. The ends lost 5 bases at V and 7 bases at J; junction bases unmatched: 5. The CDR3 consists of 12 residues. CDR3 amino acids: CASSGGQQEQYF. In nucleotides, the CDR3 is TGTGCCAGCAGTGGGGGACAGCAAGAGCAGTACTTC.

The chain employs TRBV24-1 and TRBJ1-6; 9 bases are shared with TRBD1. Germline V CDR1 and CDR2: KGHDR, SFDVKD. The CDR3 sequence is 13 residues long. V lost 10 bases to trimming and J lost 9 bases; unmatched junction nucleotides: 6. The CDR3 sequence is CATRDRASSPLHF. The CDR3 nucleotides are TGTGCCACGAGGGACAGGGCTTCTTCACCCCTCCACTTT.